Described below is a single TCR beta chain sequence and its context. These data are taken from a study of blood T cell repertoires in COVID-19. Whole-study context: Acute-phase and convalescent COVID-19 samples originated in the United States, Italy and Spain. T cells, B-cell-depleted T cells, or PBMCs supplied cDNA or gDNA.

In the study's own analysis: Quantification of nucleated cells was approximated via reference gene primer amplification. TCRdb's copy holds only in-frame clones and misses some; the assay was immunoSEQ multiplex PCR. The D gene and trimming were derived from the DNA, and the V and J assignments and clone size from that table. The data show approximately 220,000 clones, with around 82% seen just once and approximately 2.5% held by the top ten. The CDR3 runs 15 residues. V dropped 5 bases and J dropped 8; count of bases not matched to a gene: 11. CDR1 is SGDLS and CDR2 is YYNGEE in the germline V gene.

The chain employs TRBV9 and TRBJ2-1, with TRBD2 matching 9 bases. The sequence derives from a woman aged 60-70 years with acute or convalescent COVID-19. Sequenced material: peripheral blood. The CDR3 coding sequence is TGTGCCAGCAGACCCGGGACTAGCTTTCGCCATGAGCAGTTCTTC. Translating gives CASRPGTSFRHEQFF.